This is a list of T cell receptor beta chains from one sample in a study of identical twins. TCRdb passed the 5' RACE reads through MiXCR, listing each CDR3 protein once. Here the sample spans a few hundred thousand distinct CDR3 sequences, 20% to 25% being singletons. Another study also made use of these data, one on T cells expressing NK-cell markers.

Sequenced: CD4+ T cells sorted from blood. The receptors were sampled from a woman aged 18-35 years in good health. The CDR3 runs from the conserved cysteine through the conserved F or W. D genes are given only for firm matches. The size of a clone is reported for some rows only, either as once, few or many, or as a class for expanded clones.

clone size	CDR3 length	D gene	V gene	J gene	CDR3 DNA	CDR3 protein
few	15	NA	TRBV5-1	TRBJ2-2	TGCGCCAGCAGCTTGGCCGATGCTGCCGCCGGGGAGCTGTTTTTT	CASSLADAAAGELFF
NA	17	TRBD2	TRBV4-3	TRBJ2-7	TGCGCCAGCAGCCAAGAGGTAGCGGGAGCTACTCTCAACGAGCAGTACTTC	CASSQEVAGATLNEQYF
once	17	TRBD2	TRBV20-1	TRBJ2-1	TGCAGTGCTAGGCGTGCCCGTAGCGGGGGGGCCTCAAATGAGCAGTTCTTC	CSARRARSGGASNEQFF
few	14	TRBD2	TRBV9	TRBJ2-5	TGTGCCAGCAGCGCGAGACTAGCAGGAGAGACCCAGTACTTC	CASSARLAGETQYF
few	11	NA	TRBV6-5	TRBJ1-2	TGTGCCAGCAGTTACCGGGGCGGCTACACCTTC	CASSYRGGYTF
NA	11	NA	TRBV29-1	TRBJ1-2	TGCAGCTCTGGAGGCCTCTATGGCTACACCTTC	CSSGGLYGYTF
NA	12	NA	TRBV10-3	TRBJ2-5	TGTGCCATCAGTGAGCCCCAAGAGACCCAGTACTTC	CAISEPQETQYF
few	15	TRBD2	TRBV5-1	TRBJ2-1	TGCGCCAGCAGCGGTCAGCGGGGATACTACAATGAGCAGTTCTTC	CASSGQRGYYNEQFF
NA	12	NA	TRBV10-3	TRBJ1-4	TGTGCCATCAGTGAGTCGAGTGAAAAACTGTTTTTT	CAISESSEKLFF
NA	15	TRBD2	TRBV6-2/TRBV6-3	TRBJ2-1	TGTGCCAGCAGCTCTAGCGGGAAGGGACACAATGAGCAGTTCTTC	CASSSSGKGHNEQFF
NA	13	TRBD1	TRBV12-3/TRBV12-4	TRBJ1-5	TGTGCCAGCAGTCCTGGGACAGCTCAGCCCCAGCATTTT	CASSPGTAQPQHF
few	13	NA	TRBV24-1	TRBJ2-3	TGTGCCACCGGAAGCGGAGGCACAGATACGCAGTATTTT	CATGSGGTDTQYF
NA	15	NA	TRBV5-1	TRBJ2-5	TGCGCCAGCAGCTTTAGGGGACCAAACCAAGAGACCCAGTACTTC	CASSFRGPNQETQYF
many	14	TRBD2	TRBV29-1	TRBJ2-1	TGCAGCGCATTGGGTTCCAGCGGGGTTGTAGAGCAGTTCTTC	CSALGSSGVVEQFF
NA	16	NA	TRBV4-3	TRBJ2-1	TGCGCCTGCAGCCAAAGCCGGCCTCTTTTCAACAATGAGCAGTTCTTC	CACSQSRPLFNNEQFF
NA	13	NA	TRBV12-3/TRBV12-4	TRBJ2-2	TGTGCCAGCACGGACCGGAACACCGGGGAGCTGTTTTTT	CASTDRNTGELFF
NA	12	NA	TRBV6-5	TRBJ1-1	TGTGCCATTGGCACAGGGTATCCTGAAGCTTTCTTT	CAIGTGYPEAFF
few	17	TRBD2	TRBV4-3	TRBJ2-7	TGCGCCAGCAGCCAAGATGCCTCCCTAGCGGGTTCCTACGAGCAGTACTTC	CASSQDASLAGSYEQYF
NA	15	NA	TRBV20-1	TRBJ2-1	TGCAGTGCTAGCCCCAGGATCAGTGGGTCCGGTGAGCAGTTCTTC	CSASPRISGSGEQFF
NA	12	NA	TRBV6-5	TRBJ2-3	TGTGCCACCAGGGGAGGGGCCGATACGCAGTATTTT	CATRGGADTQYF
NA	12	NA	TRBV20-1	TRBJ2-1	TGCAGTGCTAGAAAGGGGTCCAATGAGCAGTTCTTC	CSARKGSNEQFF
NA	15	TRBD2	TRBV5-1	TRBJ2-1	TGCGCCAGCAGCTTGGCACGGGGGGGGCGTAAGGAGCAGTTCTTC	CASSLARGGRKEQFF
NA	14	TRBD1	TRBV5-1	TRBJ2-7	TGCGCCAGCAGCAGACAGGGGAAAACCTACGAGCAGTACTTC	CASSRQGKTYEQYF
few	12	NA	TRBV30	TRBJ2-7	TGTGCCTGGAGTTCCTACTTTTTCGAGCAGTACTTC	CAWSSYFFEQYF
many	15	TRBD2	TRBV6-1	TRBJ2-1	TGTGCCAGCAGTCCGGGGCGGGGGGGCACCAATGAGCAGTTCTTC	CASSPGRGGTNEQFF
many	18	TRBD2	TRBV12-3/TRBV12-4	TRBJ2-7	TGTGCCAGCAGTTTGGGCATCTCGGGGGGCCAGCGGGGGTACGAGCAGTACTTC	CASSLGISGGQRGYEQYF
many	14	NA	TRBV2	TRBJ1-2	TGTGCCAGCAGTGAATTAAGTGGAAACTATGGCTACACCTTC	CASSELSGNYGYTF
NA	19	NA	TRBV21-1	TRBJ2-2	TGTGCCAGCTCAACTCGGTCGGAGGGGGCCACTTTGAACACCGGGGAGCTGTTTTTT	CASSTRSEGATLNTGELFF
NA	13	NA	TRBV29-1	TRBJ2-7	TGCAGCGTTGAACTTCAAGGCACCTACGAGCAGTACTTC	CSVELQGTYEQYF
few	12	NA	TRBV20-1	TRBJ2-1	TGCAGTGCAGAGGGCGGGGCGAATGAGCAGTTCTTC	CSAEGGANEQFF
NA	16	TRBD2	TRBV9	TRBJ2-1	TGTGCCAGCAGCGCCACTAGCGGGGGGGCCTTTTCCGAGCAGTTCTTC	CASSATSGGAFSEQFF
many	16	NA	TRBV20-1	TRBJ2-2	TGCAGTGCTGTGGACCCTAGCGCCACGAACACCGGGGAGCTGTTTTTT	CSAVDPSATNTGELFF
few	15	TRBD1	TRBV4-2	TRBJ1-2	TGTGCCAGCAGCCCCGGGACAGGGGTGTACTATGGCTACACCTTC	CASSPGTGVYYGYTF
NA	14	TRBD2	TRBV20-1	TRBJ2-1	TGCAGTGCTTTGAATAGCGGGTCCCACAATGAGCAGTTCTTC	CSALNSGSHNEQFF
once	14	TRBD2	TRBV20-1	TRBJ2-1	TGCAGTGCTAGAGCTAGCGGGAGGTATGATGAGCAGTTCTTC	CSARASGRYDEQFF
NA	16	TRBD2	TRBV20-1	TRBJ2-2	TGCAGTGCTAGAGATCCTAGCGGGAGTGGCACCGGGGAGCTGTTTTTT	CSARDPSGSGTGELFF
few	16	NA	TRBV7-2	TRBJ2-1	TGTGCCAGCAGTCAAAGCAGGGTGGGCAACTACAATGAGCAGTTCTTC	CASSQSRVGNYNEQFF
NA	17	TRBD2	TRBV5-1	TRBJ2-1	TGCGCCAGCAGTCGTCCCGGGACTAGCGGGAGGGGCAATGAGCAGTTCTTC	CASSRPGTSGRGNEQFF
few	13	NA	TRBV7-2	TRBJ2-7	TGTGCCAGCAGCTTCAGCAGGATCTACGAGCAGTACTTC	CASSFSRIYEQYF
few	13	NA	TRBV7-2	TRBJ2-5	TGTGCCAGCAGCTTCCGGTCTGTTGAGACCCAGTACTTC	CASSFRSVETQYF
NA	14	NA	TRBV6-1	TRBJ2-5	TGTGCCAGCACACGTGATCGAAACCAAGAGACCCAGTACTTC	CASTRDRNQETQYF
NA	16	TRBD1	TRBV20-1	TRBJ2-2	TGCTGTGCTAGAGATCCGAGACAGGGTCTTACCGGGGAGCTGTTTTTT	CCARDPRQGLTGELFF
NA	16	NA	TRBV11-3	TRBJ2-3	TGTGCCAGCAGCTTAGGACTATGGGGGAGCACAGATACGCAGTATTTT	CASSLGLWGSTDTQYF
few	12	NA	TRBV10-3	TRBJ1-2	TGTGCCACCTTCTTAGGAGGGCTAGGCTACACCTTC	CATFLGGLGYTF
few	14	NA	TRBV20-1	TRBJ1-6	TGCAGTGCTAGAGCGTGGCCCGATAATTCACCCCTCCACTTT	CSARAWPDNSPLHF
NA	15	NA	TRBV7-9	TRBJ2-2	TGTGCCAGCAGCTTATGGGGGCGAAATACCGGGGAGCTGTTTTTT	CASSLWGRNTGELFF
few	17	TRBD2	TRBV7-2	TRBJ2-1	TGTGCCAGCAGCAACCGACAGGGAAGACTAGCGGGGAATGAGCAGTTCTTC	CASSNRQGRLAGNEQFF
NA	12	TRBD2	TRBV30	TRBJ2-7	TGTGCCTGGCAAGCGGGGGGCTACGAGCAGTACTTC	CAWQAGGYEQYF
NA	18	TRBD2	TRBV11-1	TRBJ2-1	TGTGCCAGCAGCTCAACCCGACTAGCGAGGTCCTCCTACAATGAGCAGTTCTTC	CASSSTRLARSSYNEQFF
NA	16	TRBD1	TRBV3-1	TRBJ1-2	TGTGCCAGCAGCCCCAAACAGGGGTTAACGATATTTGTATACACCTTC	CASSPKQGLTIFVYTF
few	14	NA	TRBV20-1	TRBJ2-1	TGCAGTGCTAGAAGGGGAGGAGTGAACAATGAGCAGTTCTTC	CSARRGGVNNEQFF
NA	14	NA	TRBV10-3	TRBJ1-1	TGTGCCATCAAGGGACACACCTTGAACACTGAAGCTTTCTTT	CAIKGHTLNTEAFF
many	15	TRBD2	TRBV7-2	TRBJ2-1	TGTGCCAGCAGCTCGACTAGCGGGTCCTACAATGAGCAGTTCTTC	CASSSTSGSYNEQFF